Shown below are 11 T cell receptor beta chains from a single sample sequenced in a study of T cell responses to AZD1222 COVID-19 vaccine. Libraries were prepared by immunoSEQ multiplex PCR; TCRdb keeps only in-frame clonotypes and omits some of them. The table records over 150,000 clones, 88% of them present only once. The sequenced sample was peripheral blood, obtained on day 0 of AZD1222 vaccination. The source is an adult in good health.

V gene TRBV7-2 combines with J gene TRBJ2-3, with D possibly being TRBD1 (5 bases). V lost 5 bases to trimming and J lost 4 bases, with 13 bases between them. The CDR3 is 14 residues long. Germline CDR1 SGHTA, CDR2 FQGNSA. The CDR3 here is CASSQSRGPDTQYF. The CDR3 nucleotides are TGTGCCAGCAGCCAATCTAGGGGCCCAGATACGCAGTATTTT.

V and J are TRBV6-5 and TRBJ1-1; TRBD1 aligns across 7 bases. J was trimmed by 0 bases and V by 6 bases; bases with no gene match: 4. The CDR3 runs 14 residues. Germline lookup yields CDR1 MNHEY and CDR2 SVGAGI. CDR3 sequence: CASSPRGLNTEAFF. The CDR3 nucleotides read TGTGCCAGCAGCCCCAGGGGGTTGAACACTGAAGCTTTCTTT.

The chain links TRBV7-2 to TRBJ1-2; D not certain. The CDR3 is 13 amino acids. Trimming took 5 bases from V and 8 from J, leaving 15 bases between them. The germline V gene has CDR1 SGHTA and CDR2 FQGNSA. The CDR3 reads CASSKGRPQGYTF. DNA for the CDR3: TGTGCCAGCAGCAAAGGACGGCCCCAGGGCTACACCTTC.

CDR3 region: CASSPNVGGTGELFF. DNA for the CDR3: TGTGCCAGCTCACCCAATGTTGGCGGGACCGGGGAGCTGTTTTTT. The chain couples TRBV18 to TRBJ2-2; possible D gene TRBD2, 5 bases. The CDR3 runs 15 residues. V gave up 3 bases and J gave up 5 bases, with 13 bases separating them. CDR1 and CDR2 (germline): KGHSH, LQKENI.

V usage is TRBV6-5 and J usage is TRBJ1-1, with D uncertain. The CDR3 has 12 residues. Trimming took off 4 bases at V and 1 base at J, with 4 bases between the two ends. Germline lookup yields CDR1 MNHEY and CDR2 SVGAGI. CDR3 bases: TGTGCCAGCAGTTTGCGGAACACTGAAGCTTTCTTT. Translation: CASSLRNTEAFF.

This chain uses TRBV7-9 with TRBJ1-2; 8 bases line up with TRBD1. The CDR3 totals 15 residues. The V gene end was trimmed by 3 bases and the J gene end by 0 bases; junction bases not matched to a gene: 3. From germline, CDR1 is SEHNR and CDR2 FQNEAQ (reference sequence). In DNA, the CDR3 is TGTGCCAGCAGCTTCCCGGACAGGGCTAACTATGGCTACACCTTC. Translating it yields CASSFPDRANYGYTF.

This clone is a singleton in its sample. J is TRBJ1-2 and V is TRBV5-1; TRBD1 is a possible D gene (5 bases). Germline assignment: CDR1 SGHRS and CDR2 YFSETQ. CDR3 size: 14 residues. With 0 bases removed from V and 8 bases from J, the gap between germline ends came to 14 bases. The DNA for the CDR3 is TGCGCCAGCAGCTTGGCCGGCAGGGCAGAAGGCTACACCTTC. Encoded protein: CASSLAGRAEGYTF.

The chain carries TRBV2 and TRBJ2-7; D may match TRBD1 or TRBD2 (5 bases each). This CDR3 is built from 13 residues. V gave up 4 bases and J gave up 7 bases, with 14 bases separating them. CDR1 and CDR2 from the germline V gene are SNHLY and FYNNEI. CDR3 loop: CASSVGPGREQYF. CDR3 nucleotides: TGTGCCAGCAGTGTGGGACCGGGGCGAGAGCAGTACTTC.

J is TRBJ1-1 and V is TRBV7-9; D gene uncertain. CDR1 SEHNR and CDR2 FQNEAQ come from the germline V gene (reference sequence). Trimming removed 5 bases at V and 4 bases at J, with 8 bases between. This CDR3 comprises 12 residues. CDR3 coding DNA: TGTGCCAGCAGCGGCAGTCGCACTGAAGCTTTCTTT. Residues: CASSGSRTEAFF.

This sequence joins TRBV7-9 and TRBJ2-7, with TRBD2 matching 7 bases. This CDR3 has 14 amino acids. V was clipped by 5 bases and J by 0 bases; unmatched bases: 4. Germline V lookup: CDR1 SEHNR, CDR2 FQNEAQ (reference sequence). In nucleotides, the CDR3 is TGTGCCAGCAGCGGGACTACCAGCTCCTACGAGCAGTACTTC. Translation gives CASSGTTSSYEQYF.

CDR3 loop: CASGPGTGLSYNEQFF. The CDR3 DNA sequence: TGTGCCAGTGGTCCCGGGACAGGGCTTTCCTACAATGAGCAGTTCTTC. This sequence joins TRBV19 and TRBJ2-1, with 9 bases identical to TRBD1. The V and J ends lost 8 bases and 1 base, in that order; junction bases with no gene match: 9. Germline assignment: CDR1 LNHDA and CDR2 SQIVND (reference sequence). The CDR3 length is 16 residues. Full variable domain (outside the CDR3, taken from reference TRBV19 and TRBJ2-1): DGGITQSPKYLFRKEGQNVTLSCEQNLNHDAMYWYRQDPGQGLRLIYYSQIVNDFQKGDIAEGYSVSREKKESFPLTVTSAQKNPTAFYLCASGPGTGLSYNEQFFGPGTRLTVL.